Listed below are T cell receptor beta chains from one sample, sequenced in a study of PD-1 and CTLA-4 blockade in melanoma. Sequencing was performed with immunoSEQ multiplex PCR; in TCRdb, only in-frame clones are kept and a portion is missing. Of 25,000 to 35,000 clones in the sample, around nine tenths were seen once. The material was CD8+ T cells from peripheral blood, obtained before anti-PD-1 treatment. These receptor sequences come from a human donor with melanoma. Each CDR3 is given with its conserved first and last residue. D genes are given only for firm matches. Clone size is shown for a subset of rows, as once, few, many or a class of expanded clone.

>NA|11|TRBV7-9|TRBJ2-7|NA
TGTGCCAGCAGCTCCGGGGGAGAGCAGTACTTC
CASSSGGEQYF
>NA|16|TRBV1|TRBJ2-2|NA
TGCACCAGCAGCCAAGATAGGCCCCCCCTAGCATTGAGGGTGTTTTTT
CTSSQDRPPLALRVFF
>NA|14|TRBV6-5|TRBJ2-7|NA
TGTGCCAGCAGTTACTCTGGACAACTCTACGAGCAGTACTTC
CASSYSGQLYEQYF
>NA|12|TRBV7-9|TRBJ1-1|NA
TGTGCCAGCAGCTTAGGACAGATTGAAGCTTTCTTT
CASSLGQIEAFF
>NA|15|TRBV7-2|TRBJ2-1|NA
TGTGCCAGCAGCTCCGACTACAGCTCCTACAATGAGCAGTTCTTC
CASSSDYSSYNEQFF
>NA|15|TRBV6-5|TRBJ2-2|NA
TGTGCCAGCAGTTATGGCAGGGGGGCAAACGGGGAGCTGTTTTTT
CASSYGRGANGELFF
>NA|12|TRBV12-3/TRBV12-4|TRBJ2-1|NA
TGTGCCAGCAGTTTAGAAAGGATTGAGCAGTTCTTC
CASSLERIEQFF
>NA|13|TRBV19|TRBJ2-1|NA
TGTGCCAGTAGCGTGGTGGGCCCCCTGGGGAGTATCTTC
CASSVVGPLGSIF
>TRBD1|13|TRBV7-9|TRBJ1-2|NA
TGTGCCAGCAGCGGAACAGGGGTGGAGGGCTACACCTTC
CASSGTGVEGYTF
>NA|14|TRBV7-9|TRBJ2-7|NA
TGTGCCAGCAGCTTAGTCGGGGAGAACTACGAGCAGTACTTC
CASSLVGENYEQYF
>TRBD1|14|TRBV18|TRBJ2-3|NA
TGTGCCAGCTCAGGACAGGGGAGTACAGATACGCAGTATTTT
CASSGQGSTDTQYF
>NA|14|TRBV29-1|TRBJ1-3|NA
TGCAGCGTTGAAGATACTTCCTCTGGAAACACCATATATTTT
CSVEDTSSGNTIYF
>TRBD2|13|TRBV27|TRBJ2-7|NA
TGTGCCAGCAAGCGGGAGGATTCCTACGAGCAGTACTTC
CASKREDSYEQYF
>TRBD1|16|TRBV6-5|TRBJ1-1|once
TGTGCCAGCAGTTCTATGGGAGGGGGCGCGGTCACTGAAGCTTTCTTT
CASSSMGGGAVTEAFF
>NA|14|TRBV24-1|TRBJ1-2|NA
TGTGCCACCAGTGATTTGCGGGCTAACTATGGCTACACCTTC
CATSDLRANYGYTF
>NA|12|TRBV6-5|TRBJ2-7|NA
TGTGCCAGCAGAAGCGGACAGTCCGAGCAGTACTTC
CASRSGQSEQYF
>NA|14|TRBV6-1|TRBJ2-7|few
TGTGCCAGCAGTGAAGTTCAGGGATCCTACGAGCAGTACTTC
CASSEVQGSYEQYF
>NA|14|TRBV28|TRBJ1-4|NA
TGTGCCAGCAGCAGACCCTCAACTAATGAAAAACTGTTTTTT
CASSRPSTNEKLFF
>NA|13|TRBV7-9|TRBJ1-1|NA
TGTGCCAGCACGGACTCGCCGACCCTTGAAGCTTTCTTT
CASTDSPTLEAFF
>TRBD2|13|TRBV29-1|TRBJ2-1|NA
TGCAGCGTTATCTCCGGACTAGCCTTCGAGCAGTTCTTC
CSVISGLAFEQFF
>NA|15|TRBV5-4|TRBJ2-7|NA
TGTGCCAGCAGCTTGGGGGCTGAAGAAAACTACGAGCAGTACTTC
CASSLGAEENYEQYF
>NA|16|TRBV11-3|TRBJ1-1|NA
TGTGCCAGCAGCCCCTCAGGGTTCCCTGTGGACACTGAAGCTTTCTTT
CASSPSGFPVDTEAFF
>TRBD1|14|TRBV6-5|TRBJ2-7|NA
TGTGCCAGCGGCCTGGGACAGGGCATACACGAGCAGTACTTC
CASGLGQGIHEQYF
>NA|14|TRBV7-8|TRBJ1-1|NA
TGTGCCAGCAGCCCTAGGACCGGAGACACTGAAGCTTTCTTT
CASSPRTGDTEAFF
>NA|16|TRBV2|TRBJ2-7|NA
TGTGCCAGCAGTGAAGTGGGGAGCCACCGCTCCTACGAGCAGTACTTC
CASSEVGSHRSYEQYF
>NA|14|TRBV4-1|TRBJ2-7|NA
TGCGCCAGCAGCCAAGATTCGGGGGAAGGCGAGCAGTACTTC
CASSQDSGEGEQYF
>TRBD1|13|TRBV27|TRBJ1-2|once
TGTGCCAGCAGTTTGGGACAGAGCTATGGCTACACCTTC
CASSLGQSYGYTF
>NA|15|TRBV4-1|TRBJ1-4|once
TGCGCCAGCAGCCTTAGGAGGGATCTCGGGGGAAAACTGTTTTTT
CASSLRRDLGGKLFF
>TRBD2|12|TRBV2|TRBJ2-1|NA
TGTGCCGGGAGCGGGAGGCACCATGAGCAGTTCTTC
CAGSGRHHEQFF
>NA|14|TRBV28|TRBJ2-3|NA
TGTGCCAGCAGTTTCGGCGGAAGCACAGATACGCAGTATTTT
CASSFGGSTDTQYF
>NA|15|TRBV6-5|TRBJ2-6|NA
TGTGCCAGCAGCAATGGGGGGCCTGGGGCCAACGTCCTGACTTTC
CASSNGGPGANVLTF
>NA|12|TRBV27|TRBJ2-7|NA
TGTGCCAGCAGTCCCTCGGGGTACGAGCAGTACTTC
CASSPSGYEQYF
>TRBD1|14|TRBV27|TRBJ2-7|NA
TGTGCCAGCAGTCTTACCGGGACAGCATACGAGCAGTACTTC
CASSLTGTAYEQYF
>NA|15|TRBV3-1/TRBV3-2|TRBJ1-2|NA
TGTGCCAGCAGCCAAGAGGGAGACCGTCAAAATGGCTACACCTTC
CASSQEGDRQNGYTF
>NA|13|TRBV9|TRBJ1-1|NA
TGTGCCAGCAGCGTAGGGGGTATGACTGAAGCTTTCTTT
CASSVGGMTEAFF
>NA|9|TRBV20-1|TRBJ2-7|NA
TGCAGTGCGGGCGGTTGGCAGTACTTC
CSAGGWQYF
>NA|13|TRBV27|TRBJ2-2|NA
TGTGCCAGCAGCCTCTCACACACCGGGGAGCTGTTTTTT
CASSLSHTGELFF
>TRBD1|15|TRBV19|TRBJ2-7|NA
TGTGCCAGTAGTCCCGGGGGACAGGGAGACTACGAGCAGTACTTC
CASSPGGQGDYEQYF
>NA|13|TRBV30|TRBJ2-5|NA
TGTGCCTGGATCAGTAGGGCCCAAGAGACCCAGTACTTC
CAWISRAQETQYF
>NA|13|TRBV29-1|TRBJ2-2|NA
TGCAGCGCCGAAGGTGGGAACACCGGGGAGCTGTTTTTT
CSAEGGNTGELFF
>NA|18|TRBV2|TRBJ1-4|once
TGTGCCAGCAGTGGAGGGGTGGTAGGACTTGCAACTAATGAAAAACTGTTTTTT
CASSGGVVGLATNEKLFF
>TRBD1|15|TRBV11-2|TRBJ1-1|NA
TGTGCCAGCAGCCGGACAGGGCCTTTGAACACTGAAGCTTTCTTT
CASSRTGPLNTEAFF
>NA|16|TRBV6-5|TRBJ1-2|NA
TGTGCCAGCAGTTACTCGGCGGGACCCGGGACGGAGGGCTACACCTTC
CASSYSAGPGTEGYTF
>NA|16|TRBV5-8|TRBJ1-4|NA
TGTGCCAGCAGCTTGGGACAGGCTGCAACTAATGAAAAACTGTTTTTT
CASSLGQAATNEKLFF
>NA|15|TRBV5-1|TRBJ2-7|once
TGCGCCGGGTCGGGGGTCACCCCCTTATACTACGAGCAGTACTTC
CAGSGVTPLYYEQYF
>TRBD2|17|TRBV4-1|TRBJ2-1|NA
TGCGCCAGCAGCCAAATAAGGACTAGCGGGTTAGGTTATGAGCAGTTCTTC
CASSQIRTSGLGYEQFF
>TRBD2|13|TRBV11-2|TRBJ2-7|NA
TGTGCCAGCAACTCCGGGGGGACCTACGAGCAGTACTTC
CASNSGGTYEQYF
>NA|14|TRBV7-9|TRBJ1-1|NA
TGTGCCAGCAGCTTCACCGAACCGAACACTGAAGCTTTCTTT
CASSFTEPNTEAFF
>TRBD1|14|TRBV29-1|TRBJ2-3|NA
TGCAGCGTTGAGGCCAGGGGGCTTGCAGATACGCAGTATTTT
CSVEARGLADTQYF
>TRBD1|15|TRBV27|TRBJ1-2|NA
TGTGCCAGCAGCCCCCCCCCGGGACAGGGTTATGGCTACACCTTC
CASSPPPGQGYGYTF
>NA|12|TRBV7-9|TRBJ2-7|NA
TGTGCCAGCAGCTACGACAGTTACGAGCAGTACTTC
CASSYDSYEQYF
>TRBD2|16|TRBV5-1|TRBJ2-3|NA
TGCGCCAGCAGCTCGCGACTAGCGGGGGAAACAGATACGCAGTATTTT
CASSSRLAGETDTQYF
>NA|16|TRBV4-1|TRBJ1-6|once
TGCGCCAGCAGCCAAGACTGGGCGGATGGGAATTCACCCCTCCACTTT
CASSQDWADGNSPLHF
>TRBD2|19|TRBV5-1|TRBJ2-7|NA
TGCGCCAGCAGCCTTGCCGAGGAAATCGCGGGACTAGCTGACTACGAGCAGTACTTC
CASSLAEEIAGLADYEQYF
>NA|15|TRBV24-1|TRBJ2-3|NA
TGTGCCACCAGTGATCCGAGGGACGGCACAGATACGCAGTATTTT
CATSDPRDGTDTQYF
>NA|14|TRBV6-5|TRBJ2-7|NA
TGTGCCAGCAGTTACTCGGCTGCAGATTACGAGCAGTACTTC
CASSYSAADYEQYF
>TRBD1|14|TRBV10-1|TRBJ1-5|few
TGCGCCAGCACTTCGGCAGGGGGAAGTCAGCCCCAGCATTTT
CASTSAGGSQPQHF